This T cell receptor beta chain was retrieved from a study of response to subunit inactivated influenza vaccine. TCRdb passed the RT-PCR reads through MiXCR, listing each CDR3 protein once. The sample consists of 500,000 or so distinct CDR3 sequences, approximately 10% of them appearing once. Trimming shortened V by 4 bases and J by 14 bases, and 14 bases separated the two germline ends. CDR1 is SQVTM, CDR2 ANQGSEA, per germline. The CDR3 spans 10 residues. The source of this sequence is a man in his fifties who received an inactivated influenza vaccine. Source: PBMCs from blood, taken 35 to 45 days after vaccination. The chain uses TRBV29-1 and TRBJ1-1; TRBD1 is a possible D gene (5 bases). CDR3 in DNA: TGCAGCGTTGGTGGGGGGGTCCGCTTCTTT. It is translated as CSVGGGVRFF.